This T cell receptor (beta chain) was recorded in a study of T-cell reconstitution after alpha-beta-depleted transplantation in children. V shed 7 bases, J shed 6 bases, and the junction held 14 bases outside the gene matches. Germline-derived CDR1 and CDR2 are SNHLY and FYNNEI. This CDR3 comprises 15 residues. With respect to this clonotype: The target antigen is unknown.

Using unique molecular identifiers, the investigators prepared the TCRbeta library. TCRdb called the PCR reads again in MiXCR, with one record for every CDR3 protein. The sample has approximately 980,000 distinct CDR3 sequences; roughly 29% are singletons. Study-wide points: TCRbeta diversity was high at day 60 in some patients (a result of surviving recipient T cells and thymic progenitors). A year post-transplant, T-cell counts and diversity derived mostly from newly produced T cells. Reportedly, alpha-beta T cells present about two months post-transplant originated from several hundred expanded clones of graft origin.

The receptor was derived from a boy younger than two who had a stem cell transplant for SCID, so the T cells may come from the graft donor. The sequencing here drew on PBMCs, mostly from graft donor cells, taken 360 days after TCRalphabeta/CD19-depleted stem cell transplant. V gene TRBV2 combines with J gene TRBJ2-7; 8 nucleotides agree with TRBD1. The CDR3 bases are TGTGCCAGCATCCCGGGCGGGACAGGCACCTCCGAGCAGTACTTC. Protein sequence: CASIPGGTGTSEQYF.